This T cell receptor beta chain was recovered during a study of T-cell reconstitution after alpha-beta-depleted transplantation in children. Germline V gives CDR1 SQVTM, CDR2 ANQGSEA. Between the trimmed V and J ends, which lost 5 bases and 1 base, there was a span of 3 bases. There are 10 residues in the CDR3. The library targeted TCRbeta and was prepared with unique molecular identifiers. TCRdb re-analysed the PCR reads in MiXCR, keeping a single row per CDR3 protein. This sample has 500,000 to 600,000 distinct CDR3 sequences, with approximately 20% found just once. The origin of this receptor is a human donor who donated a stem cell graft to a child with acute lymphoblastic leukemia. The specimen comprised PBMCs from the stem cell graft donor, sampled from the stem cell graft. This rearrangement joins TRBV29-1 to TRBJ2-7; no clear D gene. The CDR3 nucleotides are TGCAGCGTTCTGTCCTACGAGCAGTACTTC. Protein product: CSVLSYEQYF.